A single sample gave rise to the 14 T cell receptor beta chains below, sequenced in a study of control samples from healthy donors and cancer patients. Using immunoSEQ multiplex PCR, the repertoire was profiled, and TCRdb retains in-frame clones only, with some absent. The repertoire holds about 93,000 clones, with about nine tenths as singletons. Sequencing used blood. These receptors originate from a woman between 70 and 85 years old in good health.

The gene calls are TRBV18 and TRBJ2-2; D call uncertain. The germline V gene has CDR1 KGHSH and CDR2 LQKENI. Between the trimmed V and J ends, which lost 4 bases and 0 bases, there was a span of 12 bases. The CDR3 has 16 amino acids. CDR3 coding DNA: TGTGCCAGCTCACTGGGATCATCCCCGAACACCGGGGAGCTGTTTTTT. Protein: CASSLGSSPNTGELFF.

This chain uses TRBV6-5 with TRBJ1-2; D is perhaps TRBD1 (5 bases). Germline lookup yields CDR1 MNHEY and CDR2 SVGAGI. This CDR3 spans 13 amino acids. Deletions cut 5 bases from V and 3 bases from J, with 10 bases between. CDR3 sequence: CASSTDSHYGYTF. For the CDR3, the DNA is TGTGCCAGCAGTACCGACAGTCACTATGGCTACACCTTC.

J is TRBJ2-7 and V is TRBV7-2; 7 bases match TRBD2. The CDR3 has 16 amino acids. Looked up from germline, CDR1 is SGHTA and CDR2 is FQGNSA. The V segment lost 5 bases and the J segment 7 bases; nucleotides outside the gene matches: 17. The DNA of the CDR3 is TGTGCCAGCAGCACCCGGTCATGGGCGGGAGTTGGGGAGCAGTACTTC. It is translated as CASSTRSWAGVGEQYF.

V gene TRBV7-2 combines with J gene TRBJ1-3, with D maybe TRBD1 (5 bases). Trimming pared 2 bases from V and 2 bases from J, leaving 10 bases between. From germline, CDR1 is SGHTA and CDR2 FQGNSA. The CDR3 totals 15 residues. The CDR3 sequence: CASSLSDSPGNTIYF. The CDR3, as DNA: TGTGCCAGCAGCTTAAGTGACAGCCCTGGAAACACCATATATTTT.

The V gene is TRBV7-9, the J gene TRBJ1-5; 10 bases match TRBD1. The CDR3 is 16 amino acids. The germline CDR1 and CDR2 sequences are SEHNR and FQNEAQ (reference sequence). Germline trimming cut 4 bases from V and 3 bases from J; bases unmatched to any gene: 6. CDR3 sequence: CASSSGQGTNNQPQHF. In DNA form, the CDR3 reads TGTGCCAGCAGCTCGGGACAGGGGACAAACAATCAGCCCCAGCATTTT.

The chain couples TRBV30 to TRBJ1-1; a weak D match, TRBD1 (5 bases). Germline values: CDR1 GTSNPN, CDR2 SVGIG (reference sequence). V gave up 0 bases and J gave up 1 base, with 12 bases separating them. The CDR3 is 15 residues long. The CDR3 nucleotides read TGTGCCTGGAGTGTACGTGACAGACCGAACACTGAAGCTTTCTTT. Translated, it gives CAWSVRDRPNTEAFF.

The J gene is TRBJ1-1, the V gene TRBV6-4, with TRBD1 matching over 9 bases. CDR1 is MRHNA, CDR2 SNTAGT, per germline. J lost 7 bases, V lost 2 bases, and 26 bases had no gene match. The CDR3 extends over 21 amino acids. Here the CDR3 DNA reads TGTGCCAGCAGTGACCTTGAGACCCAACCGGGACAGGGTTCGTTCGGGGGTGAAGCTTTCTTT. Translated, it gives CASSDLETQPGQGSFGGEAFF.

The chain couples TRBV6-5 to TRBJ2-5, with D perhaps TRBD1 (6 bases). The V and J ends lost 0 bases and 2 bases respectively, with 10 bases between them. This CDR3 has 15 residues. CDR1 and CDR2 (germline): MNHEY, SVGAGI. CDR3 in amino acids: CASSYSTGRQETQYF. The DNA for the CDR3 is TGTGCCAGCAGTTACTCGACAGGCCGACAAGAGACCCAGTACTTC.

The chain combines TRBV30 with TRBJ1-1; TRBD1 might be the D (6 bases). The V gene's germline CDR1 is GTSNPN and CDR2 SVGIG (reference sequence). The CDR3 totals 13 residues. V was cut by 1 base and J by 2 bases, with 8 bases left in between. The CDR3 DNA reads as TGTGCCTGGAGTGGACAGGTAAACACTGAAGCTTTCTTT. This encodes CAWSGQVNTEAFF.

The chain joins TRBV4-2 to TRBJ1-3; the D is unclear. The germline V gene encodes CDR1 LGHNA and CDR2 YNFKEQ. Trimming left V 3 bases short and J 1 base short, with 10 bases between. The CDR3 covers 15 residues. The CDR3 bases are TGTGCCAGCAGCCAGGCTTGGGGTTCTGGAAACACCATATATTTT. Translating it yields CASSQAWGSGNTIYF.

As for this clone: At one end, the junction sequence differs from germline, possibly due to a read error. The sample has other DNA sequences that encode this CDR3 too. The genes are TRBV5-4 and TRBJ1-1; D is ambiguous. The CDR3 is made up of 14 amino acids. The germline V gene has CDR1 SGHNT and CDR2 YYREEE (reference sequence). Written as DNA, the CDR3 is TGTGCCAGTAGCTCTCGAACCGGCGAAGCTGAAGCTTTCTTT. Protein product: CASSSRTGEAEAFF. The full variable domain, its missing parts supplied by reference TRBV5-4 and TRBJ1-1, is ETGVTQSPTHLIKTRGQQVTLRCSSQSGHNTVSWYQQALGQGPQFIFQYYREEENGRGNFPPRFSGLQFPNYSSELNVNALELDDSALYLCASSSRTGEAEAFFGQGTRLTVV.

This rearrangement joins TRBV6-6 to TRBJ1-2; D not certain. The ends were cut back, 4 bases at V and 2 bases at J, with 11 bases in the middle. Germline-derived CDR1 and CDR2 are MNHNY and SVGAGI (reference sequence). The CDR3 contains 14 residues. The CDR3 spells CASSWRETNYGYTF. Written as DNA, the CDR3 is TGTGCCAGCAGTTGGCGGGAGACCAACTATGGCTACACCTTC.

V usage is TRBV9 and J usage is TRBJ1-6, with D maybe TRBD1 (5 bases). CDR3 length equals 14 residues. The germline CDR1 and CDR2 sequences are SGDLS and YYNGEE. V lost 4 bases, J lost 8 bases, and 13 bases lay in between. The CDR3 DNA is TGTGCCAGCAGCCCGCGAGACAGTTATTCACCCCTCCACTTT. This encodes CASSPRDSYSPLHF.

The rearrangement uses TRBV6-5 and TRBJ1-1; D is ambiguous. This CDR3 contains 14 residues. Trimming left V 7 bases short and J 6 bases short, with 18 bases between. The germline CDR1 and CDR2 sequences are MNHEY and SVGAGI. Written as DNA, the CDR3 is TGTGCCAGCATCAACAAGGTCCCCCCACCTGAAGCTTTCTTT. Translating gives CASINKVPPPEAFF.